One and the same sample provided the 32 T cell receptor beta chains below, sequenced in a study of blood T cell repertoires in COVID-19 (dated by TCRdb to about 2020). The library was built by means of the immunoSEQ multiplex PCR assay. TCRdb mirrors the immuneACCESS table, restricted to in-frame sequences. Some clones are absent from its copies; in checked studies, under half trace to an unresolved V gene, and the reason for the others is unknown. The sample has over 120,000 clones on record, more than 60% of them singletons. In total, the top ten clones hold 1.9% of the sample. The sample was peripheral blood. The origin of the receptors is a woman aged 55-69 years with acute or convalescent COVID-19.

Only one count was recorded for this clone. V gene TRBV6-5 combines with J gene TRBJ1-1, with 7 positions matching TRBD1. This CDR3 has 14 residues. CDR1 and CDR2 (germline): MNHEY, SVGAGI. Unmatched junction bases numbered 4, after V lost 6 bases and J lost 0 bases. The CDR3 nucleotides read TGTGCCAGCAGAACGGGACAGCTGAACACTGAAGCTTTCTTT. It encodes CASRTGQLNTEAFF.

This clone was counted between two and nine times. J is TRBJ1-5 and V is TRBV7-8, with D maybe TRBD1 (6 bases). The CDR3 has 15 residues. Germline CDR1 SGHVS, CDR2 FQNEAQ. Trimming removed 3 bases at V and 5 bases at J, with 14 bases between. CDR3: CASSFSVGAHQPQHF. The CDR3 DNA reads TGTGCCAGCAGCTTCTCGGTGGGGGCACATCAGCCCCAGCATTTT.

This chain connects TRBV5-1 to TRBJ2-3, with 8 nucleotides matching TRBD2. The CDR3 covers 16 residues. Germline assignment: CDR1 SGHRS and CDR2 YFSETQ. J gave up 5 bases and V 3 bases, and 11 bases lay outside the gene matches. In nucleotides, the CDR3 is TGCGCCAGCAGCTCGCCCCTAGCGGGCCCCCAAGATACGCAGTATTTT. Protein product: CASSSPLAGPQDTQYF.

The CDR3 region is CASSLISTDTQYF. The CDR3 coding sequence is TGCGCCAGCAGCTTGATCTCGACAGATACGCAGTATTTT. The chain combines TRBV5-1 with TRBJ2-3; D ambiguous. Per germline, CDR1 SGHRS and CDR2 YFSETQ. The V end lost 1 base, the J end lost 3 bases, and 6 bases lay between the germline ends. The CDR3 length is 13 residues. Full variable domain (outside the CDR3, taken from reference TRBV5-1 and TRBJ2-3): KAGVTQTPRYLIKTRGQQVTLSCSPISGHRSVSWYQQTPGQGLQFLFEYFSETQRNKGNFPGRFSGRQFSNSRSEMNVSTLELGDSALYLCASSLISTDTQYFGPGTRLTVL.

This clone was recorded only once. This chain connects TRBV7-7 to TRBJ2-5, with 11 bases fitting TRBD1. Germline V lookup: CDR1 SSHAT, CDR2 FNYEAQ (reference sequence). J was trimmed by 3 bases and V by 7 bases; bases with no gene match: 4. The CDR3 length is 14 residues. The CDR3 nucleotides are TGTGCCAGCAAAGGACAGGGGGCTAAAGAGACCCAGTACTTC. Its translation is CASKGQGAKETQYF. Complete variable domain (other parts from reference TRBV7-7 and TRBJ2-5): GAGVSQSPRYKVTKRGQDVTLRCDPISSHATLYWYQQALGQGPEFLTYFNYEAQPDKSGLPSDRFSAERPEGSISTLTIQRTEQRDSAMYRCASKGQGAKETQYFGPGTRLLVL.

The V and J genes are TRBV19 and TRBJ1-2; D gene uncertain. V was trimmed by 5 bases and J by 4 bases, leaving 14 bases between them. CDR1 is LNHDA, CDR2 SQIVND, per germline (reference sequence). The CDR3 sequence is 14 residues long. In DNA form, the CDR3 reads TGTGCCAGTAGTGAAAACAGAGACCTCTATGGCTACACCTTC. Translation: CASSENRDLYGYTF.

V gene TRBV6-2 or TRBV6-3 combines with J gene TRBJ2-3, with TRBD2 matching over 8 bases. The CDR3 has 18 residues. The germline V gene has CDR1 MNHEY and CDR2 SVGEGT. V lost 0 bases to trimming and J lost 2 bases; unmatched junction nucleotides: 10. The CDR3 region has the DNA TGTGCCAGCAGTTACTCGAGTATAACTAGCGGATACACAGATACGCAGTATTTT. It translates to CASSYSSITSGYTDTQYF.

The rearrangement joins TRBV30 to TRBJ2-1, with 7 positions matching TRBD1. Germline loops: CDR1 GTSNPN, CDR2 SVGIG (reference sequence). The J segment lost 1 base and the V segment lost 3 bases, leaving 6 bases of the junction unmatched. This CDR3 region has 15 residues. The CDR3 protein is CAWSRGQRSYNEQFF. CDR3 coding DNA: TGTGCCTGGAGCCGGGGACAGCGGTCCTACAATGAGCAGTTCTTC.

This clone has just a few counts. The rearrangement joins TRBV5-4 to TRBJ1-4, with 9 bases fitting TRBD1. Trimming removed 2 bases from V and 4 bases from J; junction bases left unmatched: 3. Germline V CDR1 and CDR2: SGHNT, YYREEE (reference sequence). CDR3 length: 15 residues. In DNA form, the CDR3 reads TGTGCCAGCAGCTTACAGGGGGCCCTTAATGAAAAACTGTTTTTT. Encoded protein: CASSLQGALNEKLFF.

On this clone: The junction departs from the called germline gene at one end, perhaps through a read error. V is TRBV7-7 and J is TRBJ2-3; 13 nucleotides align to TRBD2. CDR3 length: 15 amino acids. Germline V CDR1 and CDR2: SSHAT, FNYEAQ (reference sequence). Written as DNA, the CDR3 is TGTGCTAGCAGCCTGGGGACTAGCGGGACAAGTACGCAGTATTTT. This codes for CASSLGTSGTSTQYF. Using reference TRBV7-7 and TRBJ2-3 for the parts outside the CDR3, the full variable domain is GAGVSQSPRYKVTKRGQDVTLRCDPISSHATLYWYQQALGQGPEFLTYFNYEAQPDKSGLPSDRFSAERPEGSISTLTIQRTEQRDSAMYRCASSLGTSGTSTQYFGPGTRLTVL.

The chain is built from TRBV11-2 and TRBJ1-3; no reliable D call. Germline V lookup: CDR1 SGHAT, CDR2 FQNNGV. The V end lost 1 base, the J end lost 2 bases, and 3 bases lay between the germline ends. This CDR3 is 13 amino acids long. The CDR3 here is CASSLAAGNTIYF. The CDR3 DNA follows: TGTGCCAGCAGCTTAGCTGCTGGAAACACCATATATTTT.

V and J are TRBV10-3 and TRBJ2-7; D may be TRBD2 (5 bases). V was trimmed by 4 bases and J by 6 bases, leaving 10 bases between them. Germline V gene data show CDR1 as ENHRY and CDR2 as SYGVKD. CDR3 length equals 12 residues. CDR3 bases: TGTGCCATCAGTGCTTCCGCGGGCGAGCAGTACTTC. This codes for CAISASAGEQYF.

This clone was seen just once. The chain is built from TRBV19 and TRBJ1-4; perhaps TRBD1 as D (6 bases). There are 15 residues in the CDR3. Trimming took off 6 bases at V and 7 bases at J, with 18 bases between the two ends. CDR1 and CDR2 (germline): LNHDA, SQIVND (reference sequence). The CDR3 loop is CASSQVQGRGEKLFF. The DNA of the CDR3 is TGTGCCAGTAGCCAGGTACAGGGTAGGGGTGAAAAACTGTTTTTT.

This sequence joins TRBV7-9 and TRBJ2-1; perhaps TRBD2 as D (6 bases). The CDR3 runs 13 residues. Trimming took 5 bases from V and 4 from J, leaving 9 bases between them. Per germline, CDR1 SEHNR and CDR2 FQNEAQ (reference sequence). The CDR3 protein is CASSRDLYNEQFF. Written as DNA, the CDR3 is TGTGCCAGCAGCCGGGACTTATACAATGAGCAGTTCTTC.

The rearrangement links TRBV4-1 to TRBJ1-5, with D perhaps TRBD1 (6 bases). The CDR3 loop spans 15 amino acids. Germline CDR1 is MGHRA and CDR2 is YSYEKL. V was cut by 0 bases and J by 3 bases, with 9 bases left in between. Here the CDR3 DNA reads TGCGCCAGCAGCCAAGATAGGACAGTCAATCAGCCCCAGCATTTT. As protein: CASSQDRTVNQPQHF.

CDR3 DNA: TGTGCCTGGACTCAAGAGCGGGATCAGCCCCAGCATTTT. It specifies CAWTQERDQPQHF. The chain is built from TRBV30 and TRBJ1-5; D is unclear. Germline V CDR1 and CDR2: GTSNPN, SVGIG (reference sequence). The CDR3 contains 13 residues. Between the trimmed V and J ends, which lost 4 bases and 5 bases, there was a span of 12 bases.

CDR3 sequence reads: CASSDFGGSNQPQHF. The CDR3 nucleotides are TGTGCCAGCAGTGATTTCGGCGGTAGCAATCAGCCCCAGCATTTT. The genes are TRBV25-1 and TRBJ1-5; D is unclear. Germline CDR1 MGHDK, CDR2 SYGVNS. The CDR3 loop spans 15 amino acids. V was cut by 3 bases and J by 0 bases, with 9 bases left in between.

V and J are TRBV2 and TRBJ2-7; D possibly corresponds to TRBD2 (6 bases). V lost 7 bases, J lost 0 bases, and 10 bases lay in between. This CDR3 region has 13 residues. Germline assignment: CDR1 SNHLY and CDR2 FYNNEI. The CDR3 DNA follows: TGTGCCAGCACGGGAGTGATCTCCTACGAGCAGTACTTC. It encodes CASTGVISYEQYF. Complete variable domain (other parts from reference TRBV2 and TRBJ2-7): EPEVTQTPSHQVTQMGQEVILRCVPISNHLYFYWYRQILGQKVEFLVSFYNNEISEKSEIFDDQFSVERPDGSNFTLKIRSTKLEDSAMYFCASTGVISYEQYFGPGTRLTVT.

This clone has just a few counts. V is TRBV19 and J is TRBJ2-1; 13 bases fit TRBD2. The junction had 9 bases not matched to a gene; V was cut back by 1 base and J by 6 bases. Germline V gene data show CDR1 as LNHDA and CDR2 as SQIVND (reference sequence). The CDR3 loop spans 18 amino acids. The CDR3 loop is CASSIVSGTSGTFNEQFF. The CDR3 coding sequence is TGTGCCAGTAGTATAGTCTCCGGGACTAGCGGGACATTCAATGAGCAGTTCTTC.

The genes are TRBV11-3 and TRBJ2-1, with 10 bases that match TRBD2. Germline CDR1 and CDR2: SGHNT and YENEEA. The ends lost 2 bases at V and 2 bases at J; junction bases unmatched: 9. The CDR3 loop spans 18 amino acids. CDR3 sequence reads: CASSLSTSGMGAYNEQFF. The CDR3 DNA follows: TGTGCCAGCAGCTTATCTACTAGCGGGATGGGGGCCTACAATGAGCAGTTCTTC. The full variable domain, completed using reference TRBV11-3 and TRBJ2-1, is EAGVVQSPRYKIIEKKQPVAFWCNPISGHNTLYWYLQNLGQGPELLIRYENEEAVDDSQLPKDRFSAERLKGVDSTLKIQPAELGDSAVYLCASSLSTSGMGAYNEQFFGPGTRLTVL.

This sequence joins TRBV5-1 and TRBJ2-4; the D gene is possibly TRBD2 (6 bases). V lost 4 bases and J lost 1, with 12 bases in between. Germline CDR1 is SGHRS and CDR2 is YFSETQ. The CDR3 sequence is 15 residues long. The CDR3 DNA is TGCGCCAGCAGCCCCCCGGGGAGGGCCAAAAACATTCAGTACTTC. Its protein is CASSPPGRAKNIQYF. Together with reference TRBV5-1 and TRBJ2-4, the CDR3 gives the full variable domain: KAGVTQTPRYLIKTRGQQVTLSCSPISGHRSVSWYQQTPGQGLQFLFEYFSETQRNKGNFPGRFSGRQFSNSRSEMNVSTLELGDSALYLCASSPPGRAKNIQYFGAGTRLSVL.

The chain links TRBV28 to TRBJ2-7; tentatively, D is TRBD2 (6 bases). This CDR3 region has 14 residues. With 4 bases removed from V and 2 bases from J, the gap between germline ends came to 12 bases. The V gene's germline CDR1 is MDHEN and CDR2 SYDVKM. The DNA of the CDR3 is TGTGCCAGCAGTTATCGGGAGTTTGCCTACGAGCAGTACTTC. As protein: CASSYREFAYEQYF.

V is TRBV7-8 and J is TRBJ1-3, with no clear D. Trimming left V 1 base short and J 4 bases short, with 8 bases between. This CDR3 contains 14 residues. CDR1 SGHVS and CDR2 FQNEAQ come from the germline V gene. CDR3 amino acids: CASSLGPSGNTIYF. The CDR3 nucleotides read TGTGCCAGCAGCTTAGGTCCGTCGGGAAACACCATATATTTT.

The gene calls are TRBV5-4 and TRBJ1-1; D is possibly TRBD1 (5 bases). Trimming pared 4 bases from V and 3 bases from J, leaving 13 bases between. CDR1 is SGHNT, CDR2 YYREEE, per germline (reference sequence). This CDR3 is built from 14 residues. CDR3 sequence reads: CASSLRAGYTEAFF. The CDR3, as DNA: TGTGCCAGCAGCCTCAGGGCCGGGTACACTGAAGCTTTCTTT.

This chain joins TRBV3-1 (or the pseudogene TRBV3-2) and TRBJ1-5; D remains unclear. Trimming stripped 4 bases from V and 2 bases from J, with 9 bases between. The CDR3 is 14 residues long. The germline V gene has CDR1 LGHDT and CDR2 YNNKEL (reference sequence). In DNA form, the CDR3 reads TGTGCCAGCAGCCCAACAGTCGGCAATCAGCCCCAGCATTTT. This sequence encodes CASSPTVGNQPQHF.

The CDR3 region is CASSLMKTAEAFF. Here the CDR3 DNA reads TGTGCCAGCAGTTTAATGAAAACAGCTGAAGCTTTCTTT. The V and J genes are TRBV12-3 or TRBV12-4 and TRBJ1-1; D is ambiguous. V dropped 2 bases and J dropped 6 bases, with 10 bases sitting between them. This CDR3 contains 13 residues.

This chain links TRBV19 with TRBJ1-5, with a weak D call TRBD1 (5 bases). Between the trimmed V and J ends, which lost 0 bases and 1 base, there was a span of 7 bases. From germline, CDR1 is LNHDA and CDR2 SQIVND (reference sequence). CDR3 length equals 15 residues. The CDR3 region has the DNA TGTGCCAGTAGTATAGAGGGACTGAGCAATCAGCCCCAGCATTTT. It codes for CASSIEGLSNQPQHF.

The chain links TRBV7-3 to TRBJ2-1; TRBD2 is a possible D gene (5 bases). The CDR3 runs to 14 residues. The germline V gene encodes CDR1 SGHTA and CDR2 FQGTGA. V lost 1 base, J lost 7 bases, and 11 bases lay in between. Here the CDR3 DNA reads TGTGCCAGCAGCTTAAACCCGACGGGGAATGAGCAGTTCTTC. As protein: CASSLNPTGNEQFF. Variable domain in full (rest from reference TRBV7-3 and TRBJ2-1): GAGVSQTPSNKVTEKGKYVELRCDPISGHTALYWYRQSLGQGPEFLIYFQGTGAADDSGLPNDRFFAVRPEGSVSTLKIQRTERGDSAVYLCASSLNPTGNEQFFGPGTRLTVL.

V and J are TRBV5-1 and TRBJ1-6; TRBD1 matches at 8 bases. With 3 bases clipped from V and 9 bases from J, the junction kept 11 bases outside the gene matches. The CDR3 loop spans 16 amino acids. In germline, CDR1 is SGHRS, CDR2 YFSETQ. In DNA form, the CDR3 reads TGCGCCAGCAGCTCGCGAGGACAGGGCCGATTTTCACCCCTCCACTTT. Translating it yields CASSSRGQGRFSPLHF.

This clone was counted a single time. This sequence joins TRBV2 and TRBJ1-5, with D possibly TRBD1 on 6 matching bases. CDR3 length: 15 residues. The V and J ends lost 4 bases and 3 bases respectively, with 13 bases between them. Germline CDR1 and CDR2: SNHLY and FYNNEI. The CDR3 sequence is CASSGEGGLNQPQHF. The CDR3 bases are TGTGCCAGCAGTGGGGAGGGGGGACTCAATCAGCCCCAGCATTTT.

This clone was counted only a few times. V usage is TRBV19 and J usage is TRBJ1-5; 7 bases map to TRBD1. Trimming at V came to 9 bases and at J to 6 bases, leaving 5 bases not matched to a gene. The CDR3 is made up of 12 amino acids. The V gene's germline CDR1 is LNHDA and CDR2 SQIVND (reference sequence). CDR3 sequence reads: CASADRVQPQHF. DNA for the CDR3: TGTGCCAGCGCTGACAGGGTTCAGCCCCAGCATTTT.

This chain connects TRBV5-1 to TRBJ2-7, with 9 nucleotides matching TRBD1. This CDR3 has 16 amino acids. With 4 bases clipped from V and 3 bases from J, the junction kept 11 bases outside the gene matches. Germline loops: CDR1 SGHRS, CDR2 YFSETQ. The CDR3 region has the DNA TGCGCCAGCAGCCGTACAGGGGGCGCAGCTTTCTACGAGCAGTACTTC. Its protein product is CASSRTGGAAFYEQYF.